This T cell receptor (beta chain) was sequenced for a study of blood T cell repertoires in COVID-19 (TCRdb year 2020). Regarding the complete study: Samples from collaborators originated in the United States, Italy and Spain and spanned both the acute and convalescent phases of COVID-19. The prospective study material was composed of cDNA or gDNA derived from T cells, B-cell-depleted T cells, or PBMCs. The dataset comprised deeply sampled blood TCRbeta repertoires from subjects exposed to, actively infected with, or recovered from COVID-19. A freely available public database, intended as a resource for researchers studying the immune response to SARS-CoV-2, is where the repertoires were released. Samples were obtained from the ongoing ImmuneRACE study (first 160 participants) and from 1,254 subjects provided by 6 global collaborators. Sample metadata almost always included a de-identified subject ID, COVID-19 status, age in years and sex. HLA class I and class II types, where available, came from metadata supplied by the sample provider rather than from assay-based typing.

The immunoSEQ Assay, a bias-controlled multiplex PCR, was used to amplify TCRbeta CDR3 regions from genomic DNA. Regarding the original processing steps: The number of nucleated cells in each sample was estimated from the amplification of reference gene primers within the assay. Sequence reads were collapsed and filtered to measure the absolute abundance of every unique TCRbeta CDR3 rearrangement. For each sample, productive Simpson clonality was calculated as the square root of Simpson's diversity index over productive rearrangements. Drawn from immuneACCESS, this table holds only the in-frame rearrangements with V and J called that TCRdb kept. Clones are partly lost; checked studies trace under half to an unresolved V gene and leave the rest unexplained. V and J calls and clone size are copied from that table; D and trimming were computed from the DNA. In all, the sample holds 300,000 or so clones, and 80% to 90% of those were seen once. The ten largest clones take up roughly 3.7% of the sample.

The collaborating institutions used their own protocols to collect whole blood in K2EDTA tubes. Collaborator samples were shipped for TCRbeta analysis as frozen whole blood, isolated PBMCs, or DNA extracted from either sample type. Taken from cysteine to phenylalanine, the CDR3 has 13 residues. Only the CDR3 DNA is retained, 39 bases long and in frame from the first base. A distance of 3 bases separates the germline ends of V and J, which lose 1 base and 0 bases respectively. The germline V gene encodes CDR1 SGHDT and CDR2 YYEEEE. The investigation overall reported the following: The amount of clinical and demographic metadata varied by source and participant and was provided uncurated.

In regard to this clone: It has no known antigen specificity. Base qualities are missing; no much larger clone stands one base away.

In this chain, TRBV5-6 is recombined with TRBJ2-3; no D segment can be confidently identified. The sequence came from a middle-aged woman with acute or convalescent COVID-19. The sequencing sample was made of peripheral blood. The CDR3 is CASSLPSTDTQYF. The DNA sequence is TGTGCCAGCAGCTTGCCTAGCACAGATACGCAGTATTTT.